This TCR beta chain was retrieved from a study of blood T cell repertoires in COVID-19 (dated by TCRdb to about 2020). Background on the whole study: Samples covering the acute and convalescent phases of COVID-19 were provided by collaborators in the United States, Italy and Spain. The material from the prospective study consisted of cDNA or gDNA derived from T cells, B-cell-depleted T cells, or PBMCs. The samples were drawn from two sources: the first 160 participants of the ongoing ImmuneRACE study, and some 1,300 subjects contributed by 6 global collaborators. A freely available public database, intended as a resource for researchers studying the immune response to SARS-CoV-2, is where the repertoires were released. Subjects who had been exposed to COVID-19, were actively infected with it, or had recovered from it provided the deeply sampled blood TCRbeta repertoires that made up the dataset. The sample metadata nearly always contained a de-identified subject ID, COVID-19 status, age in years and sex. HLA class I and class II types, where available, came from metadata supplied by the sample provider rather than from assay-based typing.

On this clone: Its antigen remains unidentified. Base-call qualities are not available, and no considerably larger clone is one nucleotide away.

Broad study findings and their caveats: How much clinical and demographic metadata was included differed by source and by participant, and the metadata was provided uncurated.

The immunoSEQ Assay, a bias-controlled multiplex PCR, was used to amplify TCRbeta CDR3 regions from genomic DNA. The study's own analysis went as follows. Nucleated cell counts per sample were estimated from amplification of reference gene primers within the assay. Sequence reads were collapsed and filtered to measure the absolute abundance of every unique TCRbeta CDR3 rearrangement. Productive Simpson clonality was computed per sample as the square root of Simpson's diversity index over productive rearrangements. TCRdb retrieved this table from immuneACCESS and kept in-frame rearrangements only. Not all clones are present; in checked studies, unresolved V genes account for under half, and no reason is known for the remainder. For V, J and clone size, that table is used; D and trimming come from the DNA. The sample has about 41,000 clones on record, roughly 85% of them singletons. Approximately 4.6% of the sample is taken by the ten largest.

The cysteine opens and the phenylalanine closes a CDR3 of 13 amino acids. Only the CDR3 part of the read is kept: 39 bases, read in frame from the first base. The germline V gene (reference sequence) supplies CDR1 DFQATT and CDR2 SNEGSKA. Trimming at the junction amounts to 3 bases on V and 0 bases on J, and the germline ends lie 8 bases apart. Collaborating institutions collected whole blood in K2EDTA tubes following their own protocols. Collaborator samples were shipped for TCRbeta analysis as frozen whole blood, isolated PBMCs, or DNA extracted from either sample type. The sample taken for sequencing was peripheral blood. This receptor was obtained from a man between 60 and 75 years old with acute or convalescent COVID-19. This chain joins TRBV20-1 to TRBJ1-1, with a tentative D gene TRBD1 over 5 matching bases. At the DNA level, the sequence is TGCAGTGCTAGTCAGGGAATGAACACTGAAGCTTTCTTT. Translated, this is CSASQGMNTEAFF.